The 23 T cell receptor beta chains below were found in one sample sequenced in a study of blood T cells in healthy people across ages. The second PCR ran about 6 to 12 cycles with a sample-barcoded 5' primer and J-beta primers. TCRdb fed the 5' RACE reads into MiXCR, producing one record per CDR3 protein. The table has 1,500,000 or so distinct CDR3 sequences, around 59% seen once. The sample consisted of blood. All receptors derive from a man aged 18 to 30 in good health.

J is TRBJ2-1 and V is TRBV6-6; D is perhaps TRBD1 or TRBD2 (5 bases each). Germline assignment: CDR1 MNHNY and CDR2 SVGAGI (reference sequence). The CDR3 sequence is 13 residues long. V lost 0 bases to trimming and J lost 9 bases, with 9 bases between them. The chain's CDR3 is CASSYSGRSEQFF. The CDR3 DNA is TGTGCCAGCAGTTACTCGGGACGGAGTGAGCAGTTCTTC.

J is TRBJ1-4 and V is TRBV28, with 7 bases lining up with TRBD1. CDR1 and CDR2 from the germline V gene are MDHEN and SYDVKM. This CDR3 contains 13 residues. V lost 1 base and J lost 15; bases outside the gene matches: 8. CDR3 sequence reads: CASSLSSRGLVFF. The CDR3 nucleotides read TGTGCCAGCAGTTTATCGTCCAGGGGGTTGGTGTTTTTT. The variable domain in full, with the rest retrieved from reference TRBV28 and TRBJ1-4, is DVKVTQSSRYLVKRTGEKVFLECVQDMDHENMFWYRQDPGLGLRLIYFSYDVKMKEKGDIPEGYSVSREKKERFSLILESASTNQTSMYLCASSLSSRGLVFFGSGTQLSVL.

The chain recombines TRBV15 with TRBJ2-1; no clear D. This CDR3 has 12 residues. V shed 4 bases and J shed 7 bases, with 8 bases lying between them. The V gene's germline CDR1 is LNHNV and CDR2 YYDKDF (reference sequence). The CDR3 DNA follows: TGTGCCACCAGCACGGTTGGGAATGAGCAGTTCTTC. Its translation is CATSTVGNEQFF.

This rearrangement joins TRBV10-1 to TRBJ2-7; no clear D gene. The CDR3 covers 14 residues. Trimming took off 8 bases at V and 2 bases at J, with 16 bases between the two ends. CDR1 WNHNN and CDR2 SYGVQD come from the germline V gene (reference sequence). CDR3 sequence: CASGPLGIPYEQYF. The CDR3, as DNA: TGCGCCAGCGGTCCGTTGGGGATCCCCTACGAGCAGTACTTC.

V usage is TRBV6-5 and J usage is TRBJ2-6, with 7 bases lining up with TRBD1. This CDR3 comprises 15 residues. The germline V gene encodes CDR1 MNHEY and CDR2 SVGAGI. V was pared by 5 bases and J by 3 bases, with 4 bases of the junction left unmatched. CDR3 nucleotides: TGTGCCAGCAGTCACAGGGGTTATGGGGCCAACGTCCTGACTTTC. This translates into CASSHRGYGANVLTF.

CDR3 coding DNA: TGCAGTGCTATTGGGACTAGCGCCTACGAGCAGTACTTC. Protein sequence: CSAIGTSAYEQYF. The chain couples TRBV20-1 to TRBJ2-7; 10 bases fit TRBD2. The CDR3 totals 13 residues. Trimming at V came to 4 bases and at J to 2 bases, leaving 2 bases not matched to a gene. Germline CDR1 and CDR2: DFQATT and SNEGSKA (reference sequence).

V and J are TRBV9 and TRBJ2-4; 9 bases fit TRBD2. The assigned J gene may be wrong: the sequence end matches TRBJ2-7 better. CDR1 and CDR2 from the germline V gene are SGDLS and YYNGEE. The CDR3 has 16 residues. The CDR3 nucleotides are TGTGCCAGCAGCGTAGAGGGTAGCGGGGGCCCCTACGAGCAGTACTTC. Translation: CASSVEGSGGPYEQYF.

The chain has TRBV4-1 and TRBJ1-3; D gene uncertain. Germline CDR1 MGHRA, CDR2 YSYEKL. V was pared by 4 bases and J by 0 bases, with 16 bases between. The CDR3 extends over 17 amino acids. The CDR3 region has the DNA TGCGCCAGCAGCCCCTCCCCGACGACTATCTCTGGAAACACCATATATTTT. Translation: CASSPSPTTISGNTIYF.

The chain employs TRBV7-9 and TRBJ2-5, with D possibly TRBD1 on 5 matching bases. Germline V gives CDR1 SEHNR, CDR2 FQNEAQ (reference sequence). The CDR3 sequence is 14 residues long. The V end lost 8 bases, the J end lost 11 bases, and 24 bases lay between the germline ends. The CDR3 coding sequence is TGTGCCAGCGAGATGGCAGGGCAAGACAATGAGCAGTACTTC. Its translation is CASEMAGQDNEQYF.

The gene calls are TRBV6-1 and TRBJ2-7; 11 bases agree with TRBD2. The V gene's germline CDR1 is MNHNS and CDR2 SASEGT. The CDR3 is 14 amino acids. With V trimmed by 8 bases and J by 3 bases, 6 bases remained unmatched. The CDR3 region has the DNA TGTGCCAGCGGGACTAGCGGTACCTTCTACGAGCAGTACTTC. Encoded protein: CASGTSGTFYEQYF.

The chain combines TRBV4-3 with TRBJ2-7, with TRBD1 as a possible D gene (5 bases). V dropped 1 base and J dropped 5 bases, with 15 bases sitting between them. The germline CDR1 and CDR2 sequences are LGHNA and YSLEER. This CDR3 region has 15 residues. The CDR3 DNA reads TGCGCCAGCAGCCAAGGAACAGGCGCTTTTGACGAGCAGTACTTC. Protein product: CASSQGTGAFDEQYF.

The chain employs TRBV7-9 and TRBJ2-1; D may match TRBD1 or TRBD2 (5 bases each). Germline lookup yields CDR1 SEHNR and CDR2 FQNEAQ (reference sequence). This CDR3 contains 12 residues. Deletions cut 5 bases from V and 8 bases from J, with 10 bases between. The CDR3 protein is CASSHLGDEQFF. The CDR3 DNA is TGTGCCAGCAGCCACTTGGGGGATGAGCAGTTCTTC.

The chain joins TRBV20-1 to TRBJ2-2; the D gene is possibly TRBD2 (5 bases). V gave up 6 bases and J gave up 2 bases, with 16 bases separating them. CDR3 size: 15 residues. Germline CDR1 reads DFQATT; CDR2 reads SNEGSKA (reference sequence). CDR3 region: CSAREGSRNTGELFF. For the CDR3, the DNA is TGCAGTGCCCGAGAGGGTAGCCGCAACACCGGGGAGCTGTTTTTT.

The CDR3 bases are TGTGCCAGCAGCGTAACTGGTGCAACTAATGAAAAACTGTTTTTT. This gives the protein CASSVTGATNEKLFF. The rearrangement joins TRBV11-2 to TRBJ1-4; D uncertain. V shed 5 bases and J shed 0 bases, with 10 bases lying between them. The germline CDR1 and CDR2 sequences are SGHAT and FQNNGV. The CDR3 covers 15 residues.

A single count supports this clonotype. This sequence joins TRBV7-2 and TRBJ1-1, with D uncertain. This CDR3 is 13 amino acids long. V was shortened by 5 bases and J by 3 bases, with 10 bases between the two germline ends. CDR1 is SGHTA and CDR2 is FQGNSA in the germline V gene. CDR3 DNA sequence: TGTGCCAGCAGCCACGGGGAATACACTGAAGCTTTCTTT. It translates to CASSHGEYTEAFF.

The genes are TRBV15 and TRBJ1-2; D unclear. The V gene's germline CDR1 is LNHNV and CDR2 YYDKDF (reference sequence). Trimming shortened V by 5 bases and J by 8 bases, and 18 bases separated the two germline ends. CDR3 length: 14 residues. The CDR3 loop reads CATSPSPGGCGYTF. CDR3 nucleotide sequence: TGTGCCACCAGCCCCTCCCCGGGAGGGTGCGGCTACACCTTC. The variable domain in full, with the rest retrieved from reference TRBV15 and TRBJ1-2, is DAMVIQNPRYQVTQFGKPVTLSCSQTLNHNVMYWYQQKSSQAPKLLFHYYDKDFNNEADTPDNFQSRRPNTSFCFLDIRSPGLGDTAMYLCATSPSPGGCGYTFGSGTRLTVV.

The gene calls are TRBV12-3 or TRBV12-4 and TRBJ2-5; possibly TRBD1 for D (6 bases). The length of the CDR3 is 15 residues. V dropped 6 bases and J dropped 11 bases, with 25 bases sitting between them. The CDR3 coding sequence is TGTGCCAGCAGACATCCCCTGGGGGCTACGCCTGAGCAGTACTTC. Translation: CASRHPLGATPEQYF.

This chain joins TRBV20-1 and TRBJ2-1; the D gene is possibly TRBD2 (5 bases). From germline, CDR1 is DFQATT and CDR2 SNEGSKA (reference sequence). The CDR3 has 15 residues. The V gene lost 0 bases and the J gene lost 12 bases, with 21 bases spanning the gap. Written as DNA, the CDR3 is TGCAGTGCTAGAGATCGTAGCGACTACGAACCAAGGCAGTTCTTC. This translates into CSARDRSDYEPRQFF.

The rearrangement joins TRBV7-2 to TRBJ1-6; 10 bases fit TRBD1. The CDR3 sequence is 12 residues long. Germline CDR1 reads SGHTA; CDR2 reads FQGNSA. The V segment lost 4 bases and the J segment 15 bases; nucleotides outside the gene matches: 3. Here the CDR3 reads CASSSRTGGLHF. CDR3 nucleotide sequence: TGTGCCAGCAGCTCCAGGACAGGGGGCCTCCACTTT.

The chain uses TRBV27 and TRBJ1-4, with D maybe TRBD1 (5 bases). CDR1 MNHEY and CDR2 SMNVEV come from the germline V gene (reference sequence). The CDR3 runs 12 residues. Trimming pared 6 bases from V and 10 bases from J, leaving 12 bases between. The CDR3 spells CASRPSGGKLFF. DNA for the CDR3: TGTGCCAGCAGACCCTCCGGGGGAAAACTGTTTTTT.

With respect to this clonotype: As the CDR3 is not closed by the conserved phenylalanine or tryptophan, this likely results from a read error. CDR3 bases: TGTGCCAGCAGCTTCCAATCTGGGGGCCTCTACGAGCAGTACTTA. Translating gives CASSFQSGGLYEQYL. This chain connects TRBV7-2 to TRBJ2-4, with D tentatively TRBD1 (6 bases). The DNA end lines up better with TRBJ2-7; the J call may be wrong. The germline gives CDR1 SGHTA, CDR2 FQGNSA. This CDR3 spans 15 amino acids.

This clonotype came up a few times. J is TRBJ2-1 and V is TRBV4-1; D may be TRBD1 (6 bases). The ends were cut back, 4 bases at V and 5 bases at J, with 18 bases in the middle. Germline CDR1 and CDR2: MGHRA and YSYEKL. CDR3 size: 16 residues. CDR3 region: CASSRLSGGLDNEQFF. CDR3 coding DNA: TGCGCCAGCAGCCGCCTTAGTGGGGGCCTGGACAATGAGCAGTTCTTC.

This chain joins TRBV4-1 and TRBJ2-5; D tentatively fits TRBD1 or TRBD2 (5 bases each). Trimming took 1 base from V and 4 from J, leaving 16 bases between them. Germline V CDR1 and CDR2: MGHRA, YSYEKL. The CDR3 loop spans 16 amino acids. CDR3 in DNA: TGCGCCAGCAGCCAAGCCGGGACGGTAATACCAGAGACCCAGTACTTC. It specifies CASSQAGTVIPETQYF.